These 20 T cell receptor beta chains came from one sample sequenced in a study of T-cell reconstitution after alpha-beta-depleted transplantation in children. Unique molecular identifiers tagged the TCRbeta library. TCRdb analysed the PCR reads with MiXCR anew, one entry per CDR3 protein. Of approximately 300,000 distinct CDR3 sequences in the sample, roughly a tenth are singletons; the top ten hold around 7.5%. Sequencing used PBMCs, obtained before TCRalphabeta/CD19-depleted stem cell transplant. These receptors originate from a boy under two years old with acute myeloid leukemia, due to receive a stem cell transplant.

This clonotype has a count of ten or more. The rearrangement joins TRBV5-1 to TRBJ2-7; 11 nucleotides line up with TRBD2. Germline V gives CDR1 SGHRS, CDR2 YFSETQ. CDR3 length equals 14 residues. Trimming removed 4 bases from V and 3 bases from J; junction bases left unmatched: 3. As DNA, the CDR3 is TGCGCCAGCAGCCAAGGGACTAGCGGCTACGAGCAGTACTTC. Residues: CASSQGTSGYEQYF.

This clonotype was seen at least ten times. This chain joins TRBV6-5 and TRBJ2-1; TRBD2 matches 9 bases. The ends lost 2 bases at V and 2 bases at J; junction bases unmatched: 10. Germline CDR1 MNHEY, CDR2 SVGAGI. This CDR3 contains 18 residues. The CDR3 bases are TGTGCCAGCAGTTACCTACTAGGGCTAGCGGGGCCCTACAATGAGCAGTTCTTC. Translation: CASSYLLGLAGPYNEQFF.

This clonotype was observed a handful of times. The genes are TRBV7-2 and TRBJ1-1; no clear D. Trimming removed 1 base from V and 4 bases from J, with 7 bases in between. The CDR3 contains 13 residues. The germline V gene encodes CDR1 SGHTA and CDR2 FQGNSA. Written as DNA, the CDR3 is TGTGCCAGCAGCTTAGAGGTCCTCACTGAAGCTTTCTTT. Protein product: CASSLEVLTEAFF.

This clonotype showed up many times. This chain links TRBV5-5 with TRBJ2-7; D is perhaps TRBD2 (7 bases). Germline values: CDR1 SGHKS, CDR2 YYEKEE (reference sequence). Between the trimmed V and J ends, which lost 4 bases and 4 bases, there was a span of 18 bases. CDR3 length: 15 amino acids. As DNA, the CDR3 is TGTGCCAGCAGCGATCCGACAGGAGCGGGGTACGAGCAGTACTTC. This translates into CASSDPTGAGYEQYF.

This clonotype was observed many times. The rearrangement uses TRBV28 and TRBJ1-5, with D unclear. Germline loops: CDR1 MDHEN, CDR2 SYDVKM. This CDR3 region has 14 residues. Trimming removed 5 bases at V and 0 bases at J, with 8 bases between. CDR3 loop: CASSDDGSNQPQHF. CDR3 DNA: TGTGCCAGCAGTGATGACGGTAGCAATCAGCCCCAGCATTTT.

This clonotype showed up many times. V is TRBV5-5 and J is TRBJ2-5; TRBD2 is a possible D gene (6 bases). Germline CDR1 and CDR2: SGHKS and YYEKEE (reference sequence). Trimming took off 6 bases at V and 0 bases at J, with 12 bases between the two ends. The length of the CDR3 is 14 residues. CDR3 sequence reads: CASMIWGDQETQYF. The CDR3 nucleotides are TGTGCCAGCATGATTTGGGGGGACCAAGAGACCCAGTACTTC.

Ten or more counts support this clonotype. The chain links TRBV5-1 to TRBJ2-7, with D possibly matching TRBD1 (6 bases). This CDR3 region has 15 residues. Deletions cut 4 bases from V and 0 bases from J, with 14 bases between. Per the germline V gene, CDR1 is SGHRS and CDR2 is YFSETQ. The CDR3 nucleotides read TGCGCCAGCAGCCCGGTCGACAGGTCCTCCTACGAGCAGTACTTC. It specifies CASSPVDRSSYEQYF. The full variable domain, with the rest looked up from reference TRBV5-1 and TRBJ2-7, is KAGVTQTPRYLIKTRGQQVTLSCSPISGHRSVSWYQQTPGQGLQFLFEYFSETQRNKGNFPGRFSGRQFSNSRSEMNVSTLELGDSALYLCASSPVDRSSYEQYFGPGTRLTVT.

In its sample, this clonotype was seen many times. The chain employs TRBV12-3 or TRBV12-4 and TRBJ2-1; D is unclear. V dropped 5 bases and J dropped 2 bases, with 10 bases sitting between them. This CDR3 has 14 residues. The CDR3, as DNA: TGTGCCAGCAGTCCCCGGGCTACCTACAATGAGCAGTTCTTC. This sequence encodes CASSPRATYNEQFF.

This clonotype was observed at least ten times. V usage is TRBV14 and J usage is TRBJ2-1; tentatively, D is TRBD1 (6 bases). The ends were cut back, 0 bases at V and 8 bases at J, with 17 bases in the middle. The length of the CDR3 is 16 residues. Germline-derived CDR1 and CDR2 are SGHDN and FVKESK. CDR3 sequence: CASSQDLGRGSDEQFF. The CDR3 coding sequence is TGTGCCAGCAGCCAAGATCTTGGCAGGGGTAGCGATGAGCAGTTCTTC. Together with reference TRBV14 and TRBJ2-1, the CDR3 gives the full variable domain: EAGVTQFPSHSVIEKGQTVTLRCDPISGHDNLYWYRRVMGKEIKFLLHFVKESKQDESGMPNNRFLAERTGGTYSTLKVQPAELEDSGVYFCASSQDLGRGSDEQFFGPGTRLTVL.

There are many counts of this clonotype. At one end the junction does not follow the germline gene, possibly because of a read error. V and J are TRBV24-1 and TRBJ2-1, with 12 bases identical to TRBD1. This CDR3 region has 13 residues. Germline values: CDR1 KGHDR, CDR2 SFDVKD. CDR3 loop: CATSDPGQGARVF. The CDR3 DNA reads TGTGCCACCAGTGATCCGGGACAGGGGGCGCGGGTCTTC.

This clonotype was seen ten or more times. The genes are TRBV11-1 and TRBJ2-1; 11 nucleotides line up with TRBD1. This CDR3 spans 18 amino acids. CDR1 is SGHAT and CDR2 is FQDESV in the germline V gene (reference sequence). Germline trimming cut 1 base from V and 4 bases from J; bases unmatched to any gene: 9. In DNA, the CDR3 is TGTGCCAGCAGCTTAGAGGGACAGGGGGTTACACTTTACAATGAGCAGTTCTTC. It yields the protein CASSLEGQGVTLYNEQFF.

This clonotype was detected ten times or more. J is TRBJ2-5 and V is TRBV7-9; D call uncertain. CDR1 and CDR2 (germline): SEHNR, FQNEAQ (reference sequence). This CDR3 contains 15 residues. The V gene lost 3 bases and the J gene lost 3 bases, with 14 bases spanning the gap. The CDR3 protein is CASSFGKGSEETQYF. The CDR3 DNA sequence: TGTGCCAGCAGCTTTGGCAAGGGTTCCGAAGAGACCCAGTACTTC.

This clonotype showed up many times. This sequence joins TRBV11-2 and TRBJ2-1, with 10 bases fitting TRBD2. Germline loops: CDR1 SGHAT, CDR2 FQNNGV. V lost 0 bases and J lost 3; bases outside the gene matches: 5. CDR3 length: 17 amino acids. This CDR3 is CASSLEGGLAVYNEQFF. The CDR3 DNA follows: TGTGCCAGCAGCTTAGAAGGCGGACTAGCGGTCTACAATGAGCAGTTCTTC.

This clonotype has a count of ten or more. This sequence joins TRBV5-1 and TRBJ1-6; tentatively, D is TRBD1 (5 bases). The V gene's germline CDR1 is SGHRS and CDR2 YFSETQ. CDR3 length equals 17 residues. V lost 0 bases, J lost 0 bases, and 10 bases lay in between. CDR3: CASSLGAGSSYNSPLHF. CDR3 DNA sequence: TGCGCCAGCAGCTTGGGGGCAGGGAGCTCCTATAATTCACCCCTCCACTTT.

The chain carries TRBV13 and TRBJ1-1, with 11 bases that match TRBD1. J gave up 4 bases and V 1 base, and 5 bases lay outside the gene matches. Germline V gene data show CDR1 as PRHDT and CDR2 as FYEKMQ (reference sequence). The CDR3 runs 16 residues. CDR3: CASSLDGTGGSTEAFF. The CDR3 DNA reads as TGTGCCAGCAGCTTAGACGGGACAGGGGGGAGCACTGAAGCTTTCTTT. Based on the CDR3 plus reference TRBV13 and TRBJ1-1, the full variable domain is AAGVIQSPRHLIKEKRETATLKCYPIPRHDTVYWYQQGPGQDPQFLISFYEKMQSDKGSIPDRFSAQQFSDYHSELNMSSLELGDSALYFCASSLDGTGGSTEAFFGQGTRLTVV.

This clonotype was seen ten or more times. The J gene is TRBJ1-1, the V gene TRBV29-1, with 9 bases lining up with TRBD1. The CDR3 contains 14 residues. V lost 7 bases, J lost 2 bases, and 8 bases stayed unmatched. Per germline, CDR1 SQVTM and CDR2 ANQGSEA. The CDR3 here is CSAGQGRENTEAFF. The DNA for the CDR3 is TGCAGCGCGGGACAGGGAAGGGAAAACACTGAAGCTTTCTTT.

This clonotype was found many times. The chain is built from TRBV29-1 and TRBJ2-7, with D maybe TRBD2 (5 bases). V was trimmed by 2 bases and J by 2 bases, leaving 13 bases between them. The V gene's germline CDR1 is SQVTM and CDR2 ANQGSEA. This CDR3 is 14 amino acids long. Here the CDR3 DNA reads TGCAGCGTTGAAACGACGACGGGAACCTACGAGCAGTACTTC. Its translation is CSVETTTGTYEQYF.

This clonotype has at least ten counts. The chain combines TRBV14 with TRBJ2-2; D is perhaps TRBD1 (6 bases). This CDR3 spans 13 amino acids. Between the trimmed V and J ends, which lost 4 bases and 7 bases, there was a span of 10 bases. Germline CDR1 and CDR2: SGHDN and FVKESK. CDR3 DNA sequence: TGTGCCAGCAGCCTGCAGGGGAACGGGGAGCTGTTTTTT. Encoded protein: CASSLQGNGELFF.

CDR3 loop: CASSLDGPSDFYSSYNEQFF. The CDR3 DNA follows: TGTGCCAGCAGCTTAGATGGGCCTAGCGACTTTTATAGCTCCTACAATGAGCAGTTCTTC. The chain links TRBV11-1 to TRBJ2-1; possible D gene TRBD2, 6 bases. Trimming took 1 base from V and 0 from J, leaving 22 bases between them. Germline CDR1 reads SGHAT; CDR2 reads FQDESV (reference sequence). The CDR3 runs 20 residues.

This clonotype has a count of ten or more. CDR3 residues: CASSRPYGGYEQYF. CDR3 in DNA: TGTGCCAGCAGTCGACCGTACGGTGGCTACGAGCAGTACTTC. This chain joins TRBV6-5 and TRBJ2-7; D ambiguous. In germline, CDR1 is MNHEY, CDR2 SVGAGI. Trimming took off 5 bases at V and 3 bases at J, with 14 bases between the two ends. The CDR3 runs to 14 residues.